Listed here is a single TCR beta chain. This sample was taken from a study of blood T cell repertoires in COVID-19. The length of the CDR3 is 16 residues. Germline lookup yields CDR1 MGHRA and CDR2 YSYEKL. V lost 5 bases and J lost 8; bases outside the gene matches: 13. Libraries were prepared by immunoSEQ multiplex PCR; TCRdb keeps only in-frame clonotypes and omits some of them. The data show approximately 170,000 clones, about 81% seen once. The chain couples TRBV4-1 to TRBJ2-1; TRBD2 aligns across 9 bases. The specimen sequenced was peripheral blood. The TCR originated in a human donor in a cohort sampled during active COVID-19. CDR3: CASSNAGTSISYEQFF. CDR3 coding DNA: TGCGCCAGCAGCAACGCCGGGACTAGCATCTCCTATGAGCAGTTCTTC.